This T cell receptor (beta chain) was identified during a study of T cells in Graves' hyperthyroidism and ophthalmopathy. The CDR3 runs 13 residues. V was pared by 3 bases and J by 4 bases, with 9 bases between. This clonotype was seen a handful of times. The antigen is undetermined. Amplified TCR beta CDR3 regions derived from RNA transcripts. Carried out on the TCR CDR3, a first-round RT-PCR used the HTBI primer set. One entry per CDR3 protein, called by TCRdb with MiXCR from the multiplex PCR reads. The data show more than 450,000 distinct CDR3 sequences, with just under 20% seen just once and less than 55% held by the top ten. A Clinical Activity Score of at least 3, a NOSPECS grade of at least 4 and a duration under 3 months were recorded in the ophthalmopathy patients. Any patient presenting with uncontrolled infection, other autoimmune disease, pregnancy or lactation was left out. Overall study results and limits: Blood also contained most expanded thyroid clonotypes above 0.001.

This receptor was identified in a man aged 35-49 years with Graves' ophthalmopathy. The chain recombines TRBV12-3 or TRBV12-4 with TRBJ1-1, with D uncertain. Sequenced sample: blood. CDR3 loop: CASSFVAATEAFF. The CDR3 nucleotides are TGTGCCAGCAGTTTCGTGGCAGCCACTGAAGCTTTCTTT.